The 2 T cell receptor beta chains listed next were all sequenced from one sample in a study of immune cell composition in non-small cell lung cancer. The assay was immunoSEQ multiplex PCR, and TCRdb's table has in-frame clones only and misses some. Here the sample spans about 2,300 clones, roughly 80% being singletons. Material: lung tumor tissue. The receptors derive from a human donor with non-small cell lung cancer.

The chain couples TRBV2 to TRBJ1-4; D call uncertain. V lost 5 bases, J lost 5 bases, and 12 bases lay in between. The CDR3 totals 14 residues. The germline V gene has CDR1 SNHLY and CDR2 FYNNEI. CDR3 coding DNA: TGTGCCAGCAGTATGGTTTCCGCGAATGAAAAACTGTTTTTT. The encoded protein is CASSMVSANEKLFF.

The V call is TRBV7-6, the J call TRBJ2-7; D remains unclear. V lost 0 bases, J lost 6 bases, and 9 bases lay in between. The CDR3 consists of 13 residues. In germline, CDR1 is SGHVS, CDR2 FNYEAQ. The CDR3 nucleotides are TGTGCCAGCAGCTTAGCACTTATTAGCGAGCAGTACTTC. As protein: CASSLALISEQYF.